This T cell receptor (beta chain) was found in a study of T cell changes during pregnancy in multiple sclerosis. The germline CDR1 and CDR2 sequences are SNHLY and FYNNEI. Trimming took 7 bases from V and 5 from J; bases not matched to a gene: 7. There are 13 residues in the CDR3. The data were produced by immunoSEQ multiplex PCR, yet TCRdb's version contains in-frame clones alone and is incomplete. This sample has tens of thousands of clones; approximately 95% occur once, and the top ten carry under 2%. This clone was recorded only once. The clonotype was recovered from a female donor in good health, enrolled as a control in a pregnancy study. The genes are TRBV2 and TRBJ1-1; 7 nucleotides agree with TRBD1. The specimen comprised peripheral blood, sampled after pregnancy. For the CDR3, the DNA is TGTGCCAGCAATCTAGGGGGCAGGACTGAAGCTTTCTTT. As protein: CASNLGGRTEAFF.